Listed below are T cell receptor beta chains from one sample, sequenced in a study of cytomegalovirus exposure and HLA in healthy donors. Data came from immunoSEQ multiplex PCR; TCRdb stores just in-frame clones and leaves some out. The table includes hundreds of thousands of clones, about nine tenths detected once. Material for sequencing was PBMCs. The source of these receptors is a woman younger than 30 in good health and CMV-seronegative. The CDR3 runs from the conserved cysteine through the conserved F or W.

v_call: TRBV2
cdr3_aa: CASSPMTASYGYTF

v_call: TRBV28
cdr3_aa: CASSLAHSYEQYF

v_call: TRBV11-2
cdr3_aa: CASSLAASGNTIYF

v_call: TRBV20-1
cdr3_aa: CSADRINTIYF

v_call: TRBV4-1
cdr3_aa: CASSQVALSSTDTQYF

v_call: TRBV11-2
cdr3_aa: CASRYSGRSSYNEQFF

v_call: TRBV30
cdr3_aa: CAWSSGQATTGELFF

v_call: TRBV18
cdr3_aa: CASPGASGRCSYNEQFF

v_call: TRBV19
cdr3_aa: CASSTLTATNEKLFF

v_call: TRBV18
cdr3_aa: CASSPRTGDPYEQYF

v_call: TRBV2
cdr3_aa: CASRKQGADTEAFF

v_call: TRBV27
cdr3_aa: CASSPRTRRLNEQFF

v_call: TRBV9
cdr3_aa: CASSQLAAIYNEQFF